The 5 T cell receptor beta chains below were found in one sample sequenced in a study of tumor-infiltrating lymphocytes in primary liver carcinoma. Extraction of RNA together with DNA used about 18-31 mg of unsorted bulk tissue. A constant-region primer served to make TCR beta cDNA from 500 to 550 ng total RNA. TCR beta libraries came from three nested multiplex PCR rounds using slightly modified ARM-PCR. For around 11 cycles apiece, the opening two PCR rounds ran with TRBV1-TRBV30 forward primers and a C-beta reverse primer. TCRdb itself ran the multiplex PCR reads through MiXCR, one entry per CDR3 protein. The sample has 35,000 to 50,000 distinct CDR3 sequences; roughly 73% are singletons. The source material was tumor-adjacent normal liver tissue. These receptors all stem from a woman in her thirties with primary liver carcinoma and hepatitis B virus infection.

There are many counts of this clonotype. V is TRBV13 and J is TRBJ2-7; D is uncertain. The CDR3 is made up of 11 amino acids. Trimming removed 5 bases at V and 6 bases at J, with 8 bases between. The germline V gene has CDR1 PRHDT and CDR2 FYEKMQ (reference sequence). The CDR3 here is CASSGEGEQYF. CDR3 DNA: TGTGCCAGCAGCGGGGAAGGCGAGCAGTACTTC.

A remark on this clonotype: Compared with germline, one end of the junction differs, possibly owing to a read error. This chain connects TRBV6-5 to TRBJ1-6; D is ambiguous. The CDR3 is 12 residues long. Germline CDR1 MNHEY, CDR2 SVGAGI. The CDR3 DNA follows: TGTACCAGCAGTTATATGAGTTCACCCCTCAACTTT. It specifies CTSSYMSSPLNF.

As concerns this clonotype: Compared with germline, one end of the junction differs, possibly owing to a read error. The rearrangement joins TRBV6-2 or TRBV6-3 to TRBJ2-2; no clear D gene. The germline gives CDR1 MNHEY, CDR2 SVGEGT. This CDR3 has 14 amino acids. In nucleotides, the CDR3 is TGTGCCAGCAGCCTAAACGAGAACACCGTGGAGCTGCTTTTT. As protein: CASSLNENTVELLF.

Details on this clonotype: Mismatch with germline at one junction end may stem from a read error. The chain uses TRBV11-2 and TRBJ2-1; TRBD1 might be the D (5 bases). Germline CDR1 SGHAT, CDR2 FQNNGV. The CDR3 totals 12 residues. CDR3 protein: CASSYTGHEPFF. Written as DNA, the CDR3 is TGTGCCAGCAGCTATACAGGACATGAGCCGTTCTTC.

This sequence joins TRBV20-1 and TRBJ2-7; TRBD1 might be the D (6 bases). CDR1 and CDR2 from the germline V gene are DFQATT and SNEGSKA (reference sequence). The CDR3 covers 12 residues. The V and J ends lost 5 bases and 5 bases respectively, with 13 bases between them. The CDR3 here is CSAEGQWHEQYF. CDR3 DNA sequence: TGCAGTGCTGAAGGACAGTGGCACGAGCAGTACTTC.